One sample yielded the 16 T cell receptor beta chains listed below, sequenced in a study of blood T cell repertoires in COVID-19. TCRdb keeps only in-frame clones here, not all; method: immunoSEQ multiplex PCR. Of about 250,000 clones detected, approximately 85% appear once; the ten largest clones hold approximately 5.5%. Source material: peripheral blood. The receptors here all came from a woman of 80 years or more with COVID-19, enrolled during active disease.

The V call is TRBV7-8, the J call TRBJ1-4; 12 nucleotides agree with TRBD1. The trim removed 5 bases at V and 8 bases at J, leaving 6 bases unmatched. The CDR3 is made up of 15 amino acids. The germline V gene encodes CDR1 SGHVS and CDR2 FQNEAQ. The CDR3 DNA follows: TGTGCCAGCAGCGGGGACAGGGGGCTTGACGAAAAACTGTTTTTT. Translated, it gives CASSGDRGLDEKLFF. The full variable domain, completed using reference TRBV7-8 and TRBJ1-4, is GAGVSQSPRYKVAKRGQDVALRCDPISGHVSLFWYQQALGQGPEFLTYFQNEAQLDKSGLPSDRFFAERPEGSVSTLKIQRTQQEDSAVYLCASSGDRGLDEKLFFGSGTQLSVL.

The chain combines TRBV6-2 or TRBV6-3 with TRBJ2-7; 10 nucleotides line up with TRBD2. CDR1 is MNHEY, CDR2 SVGEGT, per germline. The CDR3 length is 16 residues. The V and J ends lost 7 bases and 0 bases, in that order; junction bases with no gene match: 9. In DNA form, the CDR3 reads TGTGCCAGCAACCCCGTAGCGGGGGGAAACTCCTACGAGCAGTACTTC. It specifies CASNPVAGGNSYEQYF.

The chain couples TRBV27 to TRBJ1-2; no firm D call. Trimming left V 6 bases short and J 1 base short, with 9 bases between. This CDR3 region has 13 residues. Looked up from germline, CDR1 is MNHEY and CDR2 is SMNVEV (reference sequence). CDR3 region: CASSPLGNYGYTF. The CDR3 nucleotides read TGTGCCAGCAGCCCCCTCGGTAACTATGGCTACACCTTC.

This chain joins TRBV19 and TRBJ1-1, with a possible D match to TRBD1 (5 bases). The CDR3 runs to 15 residues. CDR1 is LNHDA, CDR2 SQIVND, per germline (reference sequence). V was trimmed by 3 bases and J by 7 bases, leaving 18 bases between them. The CDR3 nucleotides are TGTGCCAGTAGTATTGCAGTATCGACAGACGGTGAAGCTTTCTTT. Protein sequence: CASSIAVSTDGEAFF.

The CDR3 bases are TGTGCCAGCAGCATGACAGGGTCCCAGGATGGCTACACCTTC. This encodes CASSMTGSQDGYTF. This chain joins TRBV6-1 and TRBJ1-2; 7 positions agree with TRBD1. Trimming cost V 6 bases and J 6 bases; bases outside gene matches: 10. The CDR3 has 14 amino acids. Germline CDR1 MNHNS, CDR2 SASEGT.

This sequence joins TRBV5-4 and TRBJ1-1, with D unresolved. From germline, CDR1 is SGHNT and CDR2 YYREEE (reference sequence). This CDR3 is 13 amino acids long. Trimming cost V 5 bases and J 5 bases, with 13 bases left between them. CDR3 sequence reads: CASRNQKRTEAFF. CDR3 nucleotide sequence: TGTGCCAGCAGGAATCAGAAGCGGACTGAAGCTTTCTTT.

The table lists this clone with a count of one. The chain links TRBV5-1 to TRBJ2-5, with D maybe TRBD2 (5 bases). The CDR3 has 15 amino acids. Trimming cost V 1 base and J 5 bases, with 15 bases left between them. Germline V lookup: CDR1 SGHRS, CDR2 YFSETQ. This CDR3 is CASSLSSPSLETQYF. CDR3 in DNA: TGCGCCAGCAGCTTGAGTTCCCCTAGCTTGGAGACCCAGTACTTC.

The genes are TRBV19 and TRBJ1-3; D gene unclear. CDR1 is LNHDA and CDR2 is SQIVND in the germline V gene (reference sequence). This CDR3 has 15 amino acids. Trimming took 3 bases from V and 0 from J, leaving 9 bases between them. CDR3 sequence: CASSIEGISGNTIYF. The CDR3 DNA sequence: TGTGCCAGTAGTATTGAGGGCATCTCTGGAAACACCATATATTTT. The full variable domain, rest sourced from reference TRBV19 and TRBJ1-3, is DGGITQSPKYLFRKEGQNVTLSCEQNLNHDAMYWYRQDPGQGLRLIYYSQIVNDFQKGDIAEGYSVSREKKESFPLTVTSAQKNPTAFYLCASSIEGISGNTIYFGEGSWLTVV.

This clone was picked up a small number of times. The chain uses TRBV19 and TRBJ1-4, with D unresolved. The CDR3 consists of 13 residues. Deletions cut 3 bases from V and 6 bases from J, with 8 bases between. Germline V gene data show CDR1 as LNHDA and CDR2 as SQIVND (reference sequence). CDR3 nucleotides: TGTGCCAGTAGTATCAGAGGAGATGAAAAACTGTTTTTT. Translation gives CASSIRGDEKLFF.

The chain links TRBV5-6 to TRBJ1-5; perhaps TRBD1 as D (5 bases). V was clipped by 4 bases and J by 1 base, with 15 bases between them. CDR3 length equals 16 residues. Germline assignment: CDR1 SGHDT and CDR2 YYEEEE. CDR3: CASSPDRGMSNQPQHF. The CDR3 nucleotides read TGTGCCAGCAGCCCGGATCGGGGGATGAGCAATCAGCCCCAGCATTTT.

The chain carries TRBV2 and TRBJ1-1; D gene ambiguous. Germline CDR1 SNHLY, CDR2 FYNNEI. V lost 7 bases and J 6 bases, leaving 21 bases between the germline ends. CDR3 length: 15 amino acids. The chain's CDR3 is CASNPRGGMLAEAFF. CDR3 in DNA: TGTGCCAGCAACCCTCGAGGAGGGATGCTCGCTGAAGCTTTCTTT.

In its sample, this clone was seen once. V is TRBV11-3 and J is TRBJ1-1; TRBD1 might be the D (6 bases). This CDR3 has 14 amino acids. Germline CDR1 is SGHNT and CDR2 is YENEEA. V was pared by 1 base and J by 1 base, with 7 bases between. CDR3 protein: CASSLGQANTEAFF. CDR3 DNA: TGTGCCAGCAGCTTAGGACAGGCGAACACTGAAGCTTTCTTT. The variable domain in full, with the rest retrieved from reference TRBV11-3 and TRBJ1-1, is EAGVVQSPRYKIIEKKQPVAFWCNPISGHNTLYWYLQNLGQGPELLIRYENEEAVDDSQLPKDRFSAERLKGVDSTLKIQPAELGDSAVYLCASSLGQANTEAFFGQGTRLTVV.

V usage is TRBV6-6 and J usage is TRBJ1-1; D possibly corresponds to TRBD1 (5 bases). Germline lookup yields CDR1 MNHNY and CDR2 SVGAGI (reference sequence). Trimming took off 5 bases at V and 5 bases at J, with 12 bases between the two ends. This CDR3 is 13 amino acids long. The CDR3 region is CASSAQGYTEAFF. The CDR3 DNA reads TGTGCCAGCAGTGCGCAGGGATATACTGAAGCTTTCTTT.

The V call is TRBV9, the J call TRBJ1-2; perhaps TRBD1 as D (5 bases). The CDR3 sequence is 13 residues long. Germline V CDR1 and CDR2: SGDLS, YYNGEE. V was cut by 3 bases and J by 2 bases, with 8 bases left in between. The CDR3 here is CASSARVNYGYTF. CDR3 bases: TGTGCCAGCAGCGCCAGGGTCAACTATGGCTACACCTTC.

The chain recombines TRBV5-1 with TRBJ1-1, with D uncertain. Trimming removed 6 bases at V and 0 bases at J, with 9 bases between. CDR3 length: 13 residues. Germline V gene sequence: CDR1 SGHRS, CDR2 YFSETQ. The CDR3 spells CASKAGLNTEAFF. Written as DNA, the CDR3 is TGCGCCAGCAAAGCGGGGTTGAACACTGAAGCTTTCTTT.

V gene TRBV6-6 combines with J gene TRBJ1-1; 8 bases agree with TRBD1. This CDR3 spans 14 amino acids. The V and J ends lost 5 bases and 4 bases, in that order; junction bases with no gene match: 6. CDR1 and CDR2 from the germline V gene are MNHNY and SVGAGI (reference sequence). The DNA for the CDR3 is TGTGCCAGCAGTCACGGACAGGGAAGCACTGAAGCTTTCTTT. Translating it yields CASSHGQGSTEAFF.